The sequence of this T cell receptor beta chain was determined in a study of CD8 T cells in ankylosing spondylitis. TCRdb reprocessed the 5' RACE reads with MiXCR, giving one entry per CDR3 protein. Here the sample spans around 210,000 distinct CDR3 sequences, approximately 7.6% being singletons. This TCR was sampled from a female donor with ankylosing spondylitis or in good health (not recorded which). The sequenced material came from blood, either unsorted or a sorted T cell fraction (not recorded which).

This CDR3 is CALCLENLRLAGLYNEQFF. The CDR3 nucleotides read TGTGCCCTCTGTTTAGAGAACCTCAGACTAGCGGGACTCTACAATGAGCAGTTCTTC. The chain uses TRBV2 and TRBJ2-1, with 11 bases fitting TRBD2. This CDR3 has 19 residues. Trimming at V came to 11 bases and at J to 3 bases, leaving 21 bases not matched to a gene. Germline lookup yields CDR1 SNHLY and CDR2 FYNNEI.